A single sample is the source of the 20 T cell receptor beta chains below, sequenced in a study of cytomegalovirus exposure and HLA in healthy donors. A multiplex PCR was run with 60 Vbeta primers and 13 Jbeta primers. Produced via immunoSEQ multiplex PCR; TCRdb's table is partial and in-frame only. This table has 60,000 to 90,000 clones, around 83% appearing once. The specimen sequenced was PBMCs. The receptor set was obtained from a man between 65 and 80 years old in good health and CMV-seropositive.

This chain uses TRBV11-1 with TRBJ2-1; D gene uncertain. Between the trimmed V and J ends, which lost 1 base and 9 bases, there was a span of 13 bases. Germline CDR1 and CDR2: SGHAT and FQDESV (reference sequence). The CDR3 contains 14 residues. In nucleotides, the CDR3 is TGTGCCAGCAGCTTAGATTCGCCTATTGCTGAGCAGTTCTTC. This encodes CASSLDSPIAEQFF.

Notes on this clone: The same CDR3 also results from other DNA sequences found in this sample. V gene TRBV30 combines with J gene TRBJ1-5; D uncertain. CDR1 is GTSNPN and CDR2 is SVGIG in the germline V gene (reference sequence). This CDR3 contains 15 residues. Trimming pared 0 bases from V and 4 bases from J, leaving 13 bases between. The CDR3 loop is CAWSVDCGTNQPQHF. The CDR3, as DNA: TGTGCCTGGAGTGTAGACTGCGGTACGAATCAGCCCCAGCATTTT.

This clone was counted between two and nine times. V gene TRBV29-1 combines with J gene TRBJ2-7; the match to TRBD1 covers 9 bases. The CDR3 has 12 amino acids. J was trimmed by 3 bases and V by 6 bases; bases with no gene match: 3. Germline V gene sequence: CDR1 SQVTM, CDR2 ANQGSEA. CDR3 DNA sequence: TGCAGCGTGCCGGGACAGGGCTACGAGCAGTACTTC. Protein sequence: CSVPGQGYEQYF.

The rearrangement uses TRBV9 and TRBJ2-7, with 10 bases aligning to TRBD2. The CDR3 runs 14 residues. V shed 3 bases and J 6 bases; nucleotides not matched to a gene: 6. Germline V lookup: CDR1 SGDLS, CDR2 YYNGEE. The CDR3: CASSASGGGGEQYF. DNA of the CDR3: TGTGCCAGCAGCGCGAGCGGGGGGGGAGGCGAGCAGTACTTC. The full variable domain, its missing parts supplied by reference TRBV9 and TRBJ2-7, is DSGVTQTPKHLITATGQRVTLRCSPRSGDLSVYWYQQSLDQGLQFLIQYYNGEERAKGNILERFSAQQFPDLHSELNLSSLELGDSALYFCASSASGGGGEQYFGPGTRLTVT.

This chain's CDR3 is CASSPQGRGPNYGYTF. The CDR3 coding sequence is TGTGCCAGCAGCCCCCAGGGCAGGGGCCCAAACTATGGCTACACCTTC. The chain couples TRBV9 to TRBJ1-2, with D perhaps matching TRBD1 (6 bases). Deletions cut 4 bases from V and 2 bases from J, with 18 bases between. Germline-derived CDR1 and CDR2 are SGDLS and YYNGEE. There are 16 residues in the CDR3.

This clone was seen more than once but under ten times. This chain uses TRBV6-5 with TRBJ2-3; a weak D match, TRBD2 (5 bases). Germline V CDR1 and CDR2: MNHEY, SVGAGI. The V end lost 7 bases, the J end lost 4 bases, and 12 bases lay between the germline ends. The CDR3 runs 13 residues. The CDR3 nucleotides read TGTGCCAGCAAGCCGGGGTTTGCAGATACGCAGTATTTT. Translated, it gives CASKPGFADTQYF.

In its sample, this clone was seen once. The rearrangement uses TRBV5-1 and TRBJ2-3, with 12 nucleotides matching TRBD2. CDR1 is SGHRS, CDR2 YFSETQ, per germline. The ends lost 2 bases at V and 3 bases at J; junction bases unmatched: 1. CDR3 length equals 15 residues. CDR3 sequence: CASSLGLAGTDTQYF. The CDR3 coding sequence is TGCGCCAGCAGCTTAGGACTAGCGGGGACAGATACGCAGTATTTT.

V and J are TRBV5-1 and TRBJ2-7; 10 positions match TRBD2. With V trimmed by 5 bases and J by 2 bases, 4 bases remained unmatched. This CDR3 is built from 14 residues. CDR1 SGHRS and CDR2 YFSETQ come from the germline V gene. CDR3 nucleotide sequence: TGCGCCAGCAGACGAGCGGGAGGGACCTACGAGCAGTACTTC. It encodes CASRRAGGTYEQYF.

V is TRBV6-5 and J is TRBJ2-7; D gene uncertain. This CDR3 is built from 15 residues. From germline, CDR1 is MNHEY and CDR2 SVGAGI. Trimming stripped 2 bases from V and 0 bases from J, with 11 bases between. The DNA of the CDR3 is TGTGCCAGCAGTTACAGTTTGGGCAGCTCCTACGAGCAGTACTTC. Its protein product is CASSYSLGSSYEQYF.

The table lists this clone with a count of one. This chain uses TRBV7-8 with TRBJ2-7, with D perhaps TRBD2 (5 bases). CDR3 length: 13 residues. V gave up 8 bases and J gave up 2 bases, with 13 bases separating them. Looked up from germline, CDR1 is SGHVS and CDR2 is FQNEAQ. The CDR3 coding sequence is TGTGCCAGCCGGGGTAAAGGGACCTACGAGCAGTACTTC. It yields the protein CASRGKGTYEQYF.

The chain links TRBV5-5 to TRBJ1-5; unclear D gene. V was trimmed by 7 bases and J by 0 bases, leaving 11 bases between them. The CDR3 has 14 residues. The germline V gene has CDR1 SGHKS and CDR2 YYEKEE (reference sequence). The CDR3 sequence is CASAGAYSNQPQHF. In DNA, the CDR3 is TGTGCCAGCGCGGGAGCCTATAGCAATCAGCCCCAGCATTTT.

In this sample, this clone turned up a few times. The chain couples TRBV27 to TRBJ1-2; D gene uncertain. The V and J ends lost 0 bases and 7 bases respectively, with 12 bases between them. There are 14 residues in the CDR3. Germline V gene lookup returns CDR1 MNHEY and CDR2 SMNVEV (reference sequence). The CDR3 protein is CASSLSAGVGGYTF. CDR3 DNA: TGTGCCAGCAGTTTATCTGCCGGGGTGGGTGGCTACACCTTC.

V gene TRBV9 combines with J gene TRBJ2-3; maybe TRBD2 (5 bases). The CDR3 has 15 residues. V shed 0 bases and J shed 3 bases, with 11 bases lying between them. Looked up from germline, CDR1 is SGDLS and CDR2 is YYNGEE. Here the CDR3 DNA reads TGTGCCAGCAGCGTAGGAGGGCAGAATACAGATACGCAGTATTTT. This encodes CASSVGGQNTDTQYF.

This rearrangement joins TRBV18 to TRBJ2-7, with TRBD2 matching over 7 bases. The CDR3 loop spans 14 amino acids. With 0 bases clipped from V and 6 bases from J, the junction kept 5 bases outside the gene matches. Germline-derived CDR1 and CDR2 are KGHSH and LQKENI. The CDR3: CASSPPGGRGEQYF. The CDR3 region has the DNA TGTGCCAGCTCACCACCGGGAGGGCGAGGCGAGCAGTACTTC.

The chain links TRBV4-3 to TRBJ1-2, with 7 bases lining up with TRBD1. CDR1 LGHNA and CDR2 YSLEER come from the germline V gene. The V and J ends lost 4 bases and 4 bases, in that order; junction bases with no gene match: 3. CDR3 length equals 13 residues. This CDR3 reads CASSPRDSYGYTF. The DNA for the CDR3 is TGCGCCAGCAGCCCCCGGGACAGCTATGGCTACACCTTC.

The V gene is TRBV28, the J gene TRBJ1-3; D is possibly TRBD1 (6 bases). The CDR3 runs 14 residues. With 4 bases removed from V and 2 bases from J, the gap between germline ends came to 9 bases. Per germline, CDR1 MDHEN and CDR2 SYDVKM. CDR3 amino acids: CASSSPGAGNTIYF. The CDR3 DNA is TGTGCCAGCAGTTCCCCAGGGGCTGGAAACACCATATATTTT.

This clone was seen only once. The CDR3 region is CASNREYNSPLHF. The CDR3 region has the DNA TGTGCCAGCAACAGAGAGTATAATTCACCCCTCCACTTT. The V call is TRBV6-5, the J call TRBJ1-6, with D uncertain. Germline loops: CDR1 MNHEY, CDR2 SVGAGI. This CDR3 region has 13 residues. V shed 7 bases and J shed 4 bases, with 8 bases lying between them.

The chain combines TRBV10-3 with TRBJ2-5, with D possibly being TRBD1 (6 bases). The CDR3 spans 15 residues. Looked up from germline, CDR1 is ENHRY and CDR2 is SYGVKD. Trimming removed 2 bases from V and 0 bases from J, with 10 bases in between. The CDR3 DNA reads as TGTGCCATCAGTGAGAGGGACAATAACCAAGAGACCCAGTACTTC. This gives the protein CAISERDNNQETQYF.

The gene calls are TRBV9 and TRBJ2-3; 11 bases map to TRBD2. The CDR3 is made up of 19 amino acids. The V gene end was trimmed by 4 bases and the J gene end by 6 bases; junction bases not matched to a gene: 19. The germline gives CDR1 SGDLS, CDR2 YYNGEE. In nucleotides, the CDR3 is TGTGCCAGCAGCTCCCCCCCGAGTGGTAGCGGGAGGGTAGGGGATACGCAGTATTTT. It specifies CASSSPPSGSGRVGDTQYF.

The chain combines TRBV20-1 with TRBJ2-7; tentative D call: TRBD1 (7 bases). Trimming removed 7 bases at V and 6 bases at J, with 10 bases between. This CDR3 region has 10 residues. Germline V lookup: CDR1 DFQATT, CDR2 SNEGSKA (reference sequence). The CDR3 DNA follows: TGCAGTGTCAGGGGGGTCGAGCAGTACTTC. It translates to CSVRGVEQYF.